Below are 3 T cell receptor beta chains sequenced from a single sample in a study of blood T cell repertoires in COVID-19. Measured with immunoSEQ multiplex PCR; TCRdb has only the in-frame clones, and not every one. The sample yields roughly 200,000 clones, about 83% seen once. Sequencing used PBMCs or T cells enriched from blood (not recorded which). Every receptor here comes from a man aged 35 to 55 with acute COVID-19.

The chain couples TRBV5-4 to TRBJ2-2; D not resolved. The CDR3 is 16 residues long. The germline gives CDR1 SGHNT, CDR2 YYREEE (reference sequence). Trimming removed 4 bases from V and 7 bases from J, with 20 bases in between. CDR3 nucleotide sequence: TGTGCCAGCAGCAGCCCCGTCGGCCTCAGAGGCGGGGAGCTGTTTTTT. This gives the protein CASSSPVGLRGGELFF.

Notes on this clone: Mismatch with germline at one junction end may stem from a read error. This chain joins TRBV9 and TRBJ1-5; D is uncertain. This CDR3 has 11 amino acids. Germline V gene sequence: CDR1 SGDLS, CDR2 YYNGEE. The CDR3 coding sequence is TGTGCCAGCAGCGTGGTCCCCGCCGGGGATTTT. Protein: CASSVVPAGDF. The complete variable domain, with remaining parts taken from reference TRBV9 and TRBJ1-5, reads DSGVTQTPKHLITATGQRVTLRCSPRSGDLSVYWYQQSLDQGLQFLIQYYNGEERAKGNILERFSAQQFPDLHSELNLSSLELGDSALYFCASSVVPAGDFGDGTRLSIL.

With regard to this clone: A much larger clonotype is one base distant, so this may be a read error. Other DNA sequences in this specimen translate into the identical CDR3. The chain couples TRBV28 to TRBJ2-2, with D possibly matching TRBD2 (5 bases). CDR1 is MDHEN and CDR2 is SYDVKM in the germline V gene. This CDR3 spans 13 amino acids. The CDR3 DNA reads TGTGCCAGCACCCCCGGGGTTACCGGGGAACTGTTTTTT. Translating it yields CASTPGVTGELFF.